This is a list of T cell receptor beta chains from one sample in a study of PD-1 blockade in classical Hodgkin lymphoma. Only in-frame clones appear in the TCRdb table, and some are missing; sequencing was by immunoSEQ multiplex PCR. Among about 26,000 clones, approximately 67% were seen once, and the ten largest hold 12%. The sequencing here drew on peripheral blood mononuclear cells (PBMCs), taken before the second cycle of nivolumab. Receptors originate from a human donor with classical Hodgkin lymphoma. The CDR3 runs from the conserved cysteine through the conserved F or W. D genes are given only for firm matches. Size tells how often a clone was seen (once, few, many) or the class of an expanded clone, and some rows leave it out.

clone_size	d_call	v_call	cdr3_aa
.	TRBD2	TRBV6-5	CASSYSQRGARNEQFF
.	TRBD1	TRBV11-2	CASSLEVGRGRSLPYNEQFF
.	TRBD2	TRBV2	CASRAGTSGAYEQYF
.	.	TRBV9	CASSVGWGAQETQYF
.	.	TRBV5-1	CASRLTATNEKLFF
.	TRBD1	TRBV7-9	CASSLGQGAHEQYF
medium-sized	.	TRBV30	CAWSDPLKAFF
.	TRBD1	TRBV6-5	CASSYGDSTYEQYF
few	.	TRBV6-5	CASSLGQWAKNIQYF
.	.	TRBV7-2	CASSLAPSFEQYF
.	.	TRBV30	CAWSIRSEKLFF
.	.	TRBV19	CASSVRGSPTDTQYF
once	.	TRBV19	CASTENGGHSNQPQHF
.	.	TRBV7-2	CASSLLESGELFF
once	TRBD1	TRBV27	CASSLRGDRGYNEQFF
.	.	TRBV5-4	CASSVDINTDTQYF
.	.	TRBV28	CASSLGIGELFF
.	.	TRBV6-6	CASSYGSRWDTQYF
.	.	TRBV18	CASSPNLQETQYF
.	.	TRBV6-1	CASRAPGTRDQPQHF
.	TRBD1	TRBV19	CASNSSPGTGRNQPQHF
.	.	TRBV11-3	CASTPQARDGASYEQYF
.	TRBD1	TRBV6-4	CASRPYGTGVDGYTF
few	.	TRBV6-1	CASSERMADSNQPQHF
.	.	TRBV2	CASSETRPFFRGAEPSTDTQYF
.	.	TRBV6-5	CASSYDFATNEKLFF
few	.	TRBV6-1	CASSNEDGQPQHF
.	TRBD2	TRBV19	CASSPTWREGRYEQYF
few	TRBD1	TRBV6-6	CASSTGGTAYEQYF
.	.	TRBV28	CASAPKGRLNTEAFF
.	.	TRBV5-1	CASCRSGGITGELFF
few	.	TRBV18	CASSPDVDGVPFF
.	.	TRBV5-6	CASSFRFYGGGYTF
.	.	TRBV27	CASSLTWGRQPQHF
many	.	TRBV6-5	CASSHLAPPTGEQYF
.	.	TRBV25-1	CASSEIVDGEQYF
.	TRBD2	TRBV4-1	CASSQGSLAWETQYF
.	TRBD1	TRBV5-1	CASSSDRVFAGELFF
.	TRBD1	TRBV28	CASVGGPGETQYF
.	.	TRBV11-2	CASSLEYEQYF
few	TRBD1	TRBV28	CASSSWTGDGEQFF
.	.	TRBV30	CAWSTDTNYNEQFF
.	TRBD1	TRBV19	CASTTDRGGTGELFF
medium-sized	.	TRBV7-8	CASSLGGGYTF
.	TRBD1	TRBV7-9	CASSLSGGRYEQYF
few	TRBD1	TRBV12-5	CASGLGQGLTDTQYF
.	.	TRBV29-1	CSVVIGIQETQYF